The entry that follows covers one T cell receptor (beta chain) sequence. Its antigen is undetermined. V shed 5 bases and J 5 bases; nucleotides not matched to a gene: 2. The CDR3 contains 13 residues. Germline V CDR1 and CDR2: MDHEN, SYDVKM. This entry comes from a study of graft-versus-host responses after intestinal transplantation. Study context: Every one of the recipients received anti-thymocyte globulin induction and afterwards took tacrolimus and steroids for 3 to 4 years.

Study-wide points: Recipient bone marrow held GvH clones, some seen earlier in ileum or blood. Declining HvG levels early post-transplant were linked to peak circulating GvH clone levels.

TCRdb keeps only in-frame clones here, not all; method: immunoSEQ multiplex PCR. The repertoire includes some 87,000 clones, around nine tenths of them detected once, and around 0.33% sits in the top ten. V is TRBV28 and J is TRBJ1-5; 8 nucleotides agree with TRBD1. The sample consisted of unstimulated CD4+ T cells sorted from spleen or lymph node cells, taken before intestinal transplant. This receptor was obtained from a human donor who received an intestinal transplant. The chain's CDR3 is CASSKQGDQPQHF. Here the CDR3 DNA reads TGTGCCAGCAGTAAACAGGGGGATCAGCCCCAGCATTTT.